This T cell receptor beta chain was captured by sequencing in a study of blood T cell repertoires in COVID-19. TCRdb's table, derived via immunoSEQ multiplex PCR, lists solely in-frame clones and lacks some. The table records hundreds of thousands of clones, roughly 88% of them present only once. Germline values: CDR1 SEHNR, CDR2 FQNEAQ (reference sequence). V was clipped by 5 bases and J by 10 bases; unmatched bases: 9. CDR3 length: 15 amino acids. Across roughly 25 US areas, participants ranged in age from about 18 to 90 years. Clinical history reported by participants formed the basis on which cohorts were assigned.

The chain uses TRBV7-9 and TRBJ2-1, with 12 nucleotides matching TRBD2. The receptor comes from a woman in her thirties who had recovered from COVID-19. Input material: PBMCs or T cells enriched from blood (not recorded which). CDR3 in amino acids: CASSLLAGGLGEQFF. Written as DNA, the CDR3 is TGTGCCAGCAGCCTCCTAGCGGGAGGGCTTGGGGAGCAGTTCTTC.